The text below deals with one TCR beta chain. Its specificity is unknown. This sample stems from a study of monozygotic twins with cystic fibrosis. At the level of the study: Library input was 2.5 to 3.5 micrograms of fragmented DNA, with 15 PCR cycles. Points from the study as a whole: Shared CDR3 numbers were not associated with age, concordance or severity.

Produced via immunoSEQ multiplex PCR; TCRdb's table is partial and in-frame only. The repertoire holds some 25,000 clones, with 95% to 98% as singletons. The CDR3 has 13 residues. Germline V gene sequence: CDR1 KGHSH, CDR2 LQKENI. V lost 3 bases, J lost 5 bases, and 8 bases lay in between. The receptor comes from a girl aged 2 to 10 with cystic fibrosis. The rearrangement uses TRBV18 and TRBJ1-5; D call uncertain. The sample consisted of blood. Here the CDR3 reads CASSPSGDQPQHF. The CDR3 DNA reads as TGTGCCAGCTCACCTTCCGGGGATCAGCCCCAGCATTTT.